This paragraph covers one T cell receptor (beta chain) sequence. What antigen it recognizes has not been identified. No much larger clonotype is one base removed from it; base qualities were not supplied. The entry originates in a study of cytomegalovirus exposure and HLA in healthy donors (dated by TCRdb to the late 2010s). General notes on the study: A later analysis indicated that the 100 to 150 validation repertoires were generated on the platform also employed for the 670 or so repertoires of the first cohort. To predict cytomegalovirus infection status, the study combined high-throughput TCR immunosequencing, statistical association of individual TCRs with disease status, and machine learning. The study aimed to test whether signatures of past pathogen exposure could be identified by cataloging public T cell receptors. Besides the first cohort of roughly 660 subjects, a separate validation cohort made up of over 100 different subjects was used. Broader findings and caveats from the paper: In the study, some 160 TCR beta chains were listed as associated with cytomegalovirus. A few of the identified cytomegalovirus-associated TCR beta chains were confirmed in vitro to be specific for cytomegalovirus antigens. Most TCR sequences were seen in very few donors, while some public TCRs were found in many individuals. The classifier was reported to diagnose cytomegalovirus status with high specificity and sensitivity in both the original and validation cohorts. According to the authors, the approach could potentially be generalized to other disease states and immunological phenotypes. All 120 or so repertoires were used to score co-occurrence in the validation cohort in a later analysis, because that analysis had no HLA typing for the cohort. In a later analysis, TCRs clustered in the first cohort were found to also tend to co-occur in the roughly 120 validation repertoires, with approximately 93% of cluster scores above 0.

The CDR3 measures 16 amino acids from cysteine to phenylalanine. The entry retains the CDR3 DNA only, 48 bases that are in frame from base 1. Trimming leaves V shorter by 4 bases and J shorter by 3 bases, with the junction holding 7 bases beyond the gene matches. According to the germline V gene (reference sequence), CDR1 reads GTSNPN and CDR2 reads SVGIG. The library was built by means of the immunoSEQ multiplex PCR assay. As for the original processing: A statistical classification framework was developed to diagnose cytomegalovirus status using the catalog of TCR beta chain sequences. TCRdb re-hosts the immuneACCESS table, in-frame sequences only. Its copies lack some clones; in the studies checked, an unresolved V gene accounts for under half of them, and the cause for the rest is not known. The V and J calls and clone size are taken from that table; D and trimming were inferred from the DNA. A total of approximately 140,000 clones appear in this sample, around 87% of them only once. Roughly 9% of the sample belongs to the ten largest clones.

Donors formed part of the validation cohort, which comprised 95 to 150 subjects and was distinct from the first cohort of several hundred subjects. Material for sequencing was PBMCs. The chain joins TRBV30 to TRBJ2-6; 9 bases in the middle match TRBD1. The TCR originated in a man younger than 30 in good health and CMV-seropositive. The CDR3 reads CAWNTQGAGGANVLTF. The sequence in DNA is TGTGCCTGGAATACACAGGGGGCTGGTGGGGCCAACGTCCTGACTTTC. Reference TRBV30 and TRBJ2-6 genes cover what lies past the CDR3, so the full variable domain is SQTIHQWPATLVQPVGSPLSLECTVEGTSNPNLYWYRQAAGRGLQLLFYSVGIGQISSEVPQNLSASRPQDRQFILSSKKLLLSDSGFYLCAWNTQGAGGANVLTFGAGSRLTVL.